The 11 T cell receptor beta chains given below trace back to one sample, sequenced in a study of blood T cells in healthy people across ages. It was with a sample-barcoded 5' primer and a J-beta primer mix that a second PCR of roughly 7 to 12 cycles was run. Via MiXCR, TCRdb re-called the 5' RACE reads, giving one row per CDR3 protein. The table lists about 1.6 million distinct CDR3 sequences, about 31% of them singletons. Sequenced: blood. The receptor set was obtained from a woman under 40 in good health.

V usage is TRBV7-8 and J usage is TRBJ2-5; 15 positions match TRBD2. The J call may be faulty, since TRBJ2-7 better matches the DNA end. CDR3 length: 15 residues. Germline CDR1 SGHVS, CDR2 FQNEAQ. The CDR3 reads CASSLRGLAGGEQYF. The CDR3 nucleotides read TGTGCCAGCAGCTTACGGGGACTAGCGGGGGGCGAGCAGTACTTC.

This clonotype showed up just a few times. CDR3 residues: CASSLDPSGGWADTQYF. DNA of the CDR3: TGTGCCAGCAGCTTAGATCCTAGCGGGGGGTGGGCAGATACGCAGTATTTT. The chain is built from TRBV11-2 and TRBJ2-3; 11 bases match TRBD2. CDR3 size: 17 residues. The germline V gene has CDR1 SGHAT and CDR2 FQNNGV. V trimming: 0 bases; J trimming: 4 bases; junction bases outside the gene matches: 6.

This clonotype showed up just a few times. The chain uses TRBV13 and TRBJ2-3, with D perhaps being TRBD1 or TRBD2 (5 bases each). V shed 3 bases and J shed 4 bases, with 8 bases lying between them. Germline-derived CDR1 and CDR2 are PRHDT and FYEKMQ (reference sequence). This CDR3 spans 13 amino acids. CDR3 amino acids: CASSFMGADTQYF. CDR3 in DNA: TGTGCCAGCAGCTTTATGGGGGCAGATACGCAGTATTTT.

V gene TRBV3-1 combines with J gene TRBJ2-7, with D hard to call. The CDR3 has 16 amino acids. Trimming took off 4 bases at V and 4 bases at J, with 20 bases between the two ends. From germline, CDR1 is LGHDT and CDR2 YNNKEL (reference sequence). The CDR3 DNA reads TGTGCCAGCAGCCCTCAGGCCAGCGCTGTCTTGTACGAGCAGTACTTC. Protein product: CASSPQASAVLYEQYF.

The J gene is TRBJ1-4, the V gene TRBV20-1, with D possibly matching TRBD1 (5 bases). Germline V gene data show CDR1 as DFQATT and CDR2 as SNEGSKA (reference sequence). This CDR3 spans 15 amino acids. The V gene lost 1 base and the J gene lost 5 bases, with 14 bases spanning the gap. In DNA, the CDR3 is TGCAGTGCTAGAGGACAGCCTCGCAGGAATGAAAAACTGTTTTTT. Translating it yields CSARGQPRRNEKLFF.

This chain joins TRBV28 and TRBJ1-2, with D maybe TRBD1 (6 bases). V lost 5 bases to trimming and J lost 6 bases, with 16 bases between them. The CDR3 consists of 14 residues. Germline V gives CDR1 MDHEN, CDR2 SYDVKM. The CDR3 DNA reads as TGTGCCAGCAGTAGGGGCTGGGGGCCCGATGGCTACACCTTC. Translated, it gives CASSRGWGPDGYTF.

A few counts support this clonotype. The chain recombines TRBV10-3 with TRBJ2-7; D perhaps matches TRBD1 (5 bases). The CDR3 spans 13 residues. The germline V gene has CDR1 ENHRY and CDR2 SYGVKD. V was trimmed by 6 bases and J by 2 bases, leaving 11 bases between them. CDR3 region: CAIRQESPYEQYF. CDR3 coding DNA: TGTGCCATCAGACAGGAATCCCCCTACGAGCAGTACTTC.

The chain combines TRBV5-1 with TRBJ2-1; 9 nucleotides match TRBD2. Per germline, CDR1 SGHRS and CDR2 YFSETQ. The CDR3 spans 17 residues. Losses at the gene ends were 7 bases for V and 6 bases for J; bases not matched to a gene: 17. Here the CDR3 DNA reads TGCGCCAGCTCCAAGTCGGGCGGGAGGGCCTTGGGCAATGAGCAGTTCTTC. Protein product: CASSKSGGRALGNEQFF.

The chain joins TRBV7-8 to TRBJ2-7; 10 nucleotides match TRBD2. The CDR3 contains 16 residues. Germline V gene sequence: CDR1 SGHVS, CDR2 FQNEAQ. V trimming: 2 bases; J trimming: 5 bases; junction bases outside the gene matches: 9. CDR3 sequence (DNA): TGTGCCAGCAGCTTAATTCTTAGCGGGAGGTTGGACGAGCAGTACTTC. This sequence encodes CASSLILSGRLDEQYF.

Many counts were recorded for this clonotype. The chain carries TRBV25-1 and TRBJ2-6; D possibly matches TRBD1 or TRBD2 (5 bases each). Germline CDR1 and CDR2: MGHDK and SYGVNS. V was cut by 4 bases and J by 4 bases, with 14 bases left in between. The CDR3 length is 16 residues. The CDR3 coding sequence is TGTGCCAGCAGTGGCCCGAGGGCAGGGGGGGCCAACGTCCTGACTTTC. Protein product: CASSGPRAGGANVLTF.

The gene calls are TRBV4-1 and TRBJ1-1; D is unresolved. The germline gives CDR1 MGHRA, CDR2 YSYEKL. CDR3 size: 13 residues. V lost 7 bases and J 6 bases, leaving 15 bases between the germline ends. The CDR3 protein is CASKWEAESEAFF. CDR3 bases: TGCGCCAGCAAATGGGAGGCAGAGTCTGAAGCTTTCTTT.